The following is a TCR beta chain sequence with its context. Its antigen is as yet unknown. Germline V lookup: CDR1 SNHLY, CDR2 FYNNEI. The V end was cut by 9 bases, the J end by 2 bases, with 26 bases between. The CDR3 consists of 17 residues. The library came from three nested PCR rounds adapted from ARM-PCR protocols. TCRdb reanalysed the multiplex PCR reads using MiXCR and keeps one entry per CDR3 protein. This sample has about 93,000 distinct CDR3 sequences, with about 66% found just once. These data belong to a study of tumor and adjacent non-tumor tissue in lung cancer. General study points: Higher tumor TCR diversity was associated with shorter survival. Top 100 clones took a larger repertoire share in normal lung.

The template was RNA from unsorted bulk tissue. This receptor was taken from a man between 60 and 75 years old with non-small cell lung cancer. The V gene is TRBV2, the J gene TRBJ2-7, with D tentatively TRBD2 (6 bases). The specimen sequenced was lung tumor tissue. DNA for the CDR3: TGTGCCAGGAGCGAAAGGAGGGGAGGCGTTGGAACCTACGAGCAGTACTTC. This gives the protein CARSERRGGVGTYEQYF.